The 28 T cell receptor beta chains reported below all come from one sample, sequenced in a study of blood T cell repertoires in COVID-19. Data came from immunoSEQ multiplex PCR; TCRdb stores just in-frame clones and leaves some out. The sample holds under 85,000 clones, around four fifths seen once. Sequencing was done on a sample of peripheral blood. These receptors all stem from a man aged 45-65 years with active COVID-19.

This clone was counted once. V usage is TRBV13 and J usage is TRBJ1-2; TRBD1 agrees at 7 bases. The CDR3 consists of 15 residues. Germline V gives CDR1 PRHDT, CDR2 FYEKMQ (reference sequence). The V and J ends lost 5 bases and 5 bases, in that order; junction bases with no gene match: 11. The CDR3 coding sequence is TGTGCCAGCAGCGAAAGGGGGACAGCTTTGTATGGCTACACCTTC. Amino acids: CASSERGTALYGYTF.

The CDR3 spells CASSPQRDKATTGNTIYF. CDR3 in DNA: TGTGCCAGCTCACCGCAACGGGACAAAGCTACGACTGGAAACACCATATATTTT. The gene calls are TRBV18 and TRBJ1-3, with D maybe TRBD1 (6 bases). Germline values: CDR1 KGHSH, CDR2 LQKENI. Trimming took 3 bases from V and 2 from J, leaving 20 bases between them. This CDR3 region has 18 residues.

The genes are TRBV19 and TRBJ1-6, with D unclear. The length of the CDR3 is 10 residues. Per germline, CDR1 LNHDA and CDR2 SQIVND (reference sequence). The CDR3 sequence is CAALGPPLHF. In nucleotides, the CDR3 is TGTGCGGCGCTGGGCCCACCCCTCCACTTT. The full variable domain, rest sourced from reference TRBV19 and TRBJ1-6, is DGGITQSPKYLFRKEGQNVTLSCEQNLNHDAMYWYRQDPGQGLRLIYYSQIVNDFQKGDIAEGYSVSREKKESFPLTVTSAQKNPTAFYLCAALGPPLHFGNGTRLTVT.

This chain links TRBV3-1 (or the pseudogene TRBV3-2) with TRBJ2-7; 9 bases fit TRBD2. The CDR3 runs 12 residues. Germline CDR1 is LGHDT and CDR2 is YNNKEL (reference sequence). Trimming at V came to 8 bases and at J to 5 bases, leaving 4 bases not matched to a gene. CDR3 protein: CASARLADEQYF. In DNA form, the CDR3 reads TGTGCCAGCGCCAGACTAGCGGACGAGCAGTACTTC.

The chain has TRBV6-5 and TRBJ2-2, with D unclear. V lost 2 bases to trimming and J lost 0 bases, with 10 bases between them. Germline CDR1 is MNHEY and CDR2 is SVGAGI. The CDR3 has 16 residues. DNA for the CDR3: TGTGCCAGCAGTTACGGGCAAGCCCCGAACACCGGGGAGCTGTTTTTT. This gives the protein CASSYGQAPNTGELFF.

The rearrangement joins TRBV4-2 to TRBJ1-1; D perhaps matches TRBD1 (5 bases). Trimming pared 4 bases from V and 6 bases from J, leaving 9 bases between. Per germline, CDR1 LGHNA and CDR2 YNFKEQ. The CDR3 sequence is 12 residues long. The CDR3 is CASSLGQAEAFF. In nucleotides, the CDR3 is TGTGCCAGCAGCCTCGGACAAGCTGAAGCTTTCTTT.

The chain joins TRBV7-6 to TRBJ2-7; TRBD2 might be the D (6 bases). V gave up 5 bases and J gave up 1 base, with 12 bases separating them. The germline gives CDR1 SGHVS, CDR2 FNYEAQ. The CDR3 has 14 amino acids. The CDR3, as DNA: TGTGCCAGCAGCCCCCGGGACTCTTCCTACGAGCAGTACTTC. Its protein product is CASSPRDSSYEQYF.

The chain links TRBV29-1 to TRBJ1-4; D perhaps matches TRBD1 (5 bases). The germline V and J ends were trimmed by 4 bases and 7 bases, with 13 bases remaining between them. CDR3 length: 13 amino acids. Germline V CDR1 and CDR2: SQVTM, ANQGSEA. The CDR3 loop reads CSVGTRRSEKLFF. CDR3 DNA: TGCAGCGTTGGGACACGGAGAAGTGAAAAACTGTTTTTT.

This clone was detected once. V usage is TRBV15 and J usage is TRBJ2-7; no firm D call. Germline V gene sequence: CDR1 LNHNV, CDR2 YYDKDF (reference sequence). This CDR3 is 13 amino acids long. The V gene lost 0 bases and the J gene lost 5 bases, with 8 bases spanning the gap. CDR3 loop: CATSRDLPDEQYF. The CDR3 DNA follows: TGTGCCACCAGCAGAGATCTGCCAGACGAGCAGTACTTC.

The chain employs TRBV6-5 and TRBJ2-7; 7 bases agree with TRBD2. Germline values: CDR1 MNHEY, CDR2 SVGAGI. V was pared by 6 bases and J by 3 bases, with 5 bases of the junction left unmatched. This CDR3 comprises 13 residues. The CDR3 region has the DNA TGTGCCAGCAGCTTAGCGGGCCTCTACGAGCAGTACTTC. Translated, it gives CASSLAGLYEQYF.

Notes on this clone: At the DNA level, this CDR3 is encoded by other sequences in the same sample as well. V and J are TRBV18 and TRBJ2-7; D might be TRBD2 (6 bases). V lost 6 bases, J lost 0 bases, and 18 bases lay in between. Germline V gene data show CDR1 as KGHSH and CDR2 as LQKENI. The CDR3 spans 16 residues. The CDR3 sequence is CASSPRLGSSSYEQYF. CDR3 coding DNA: TGTGCCAGCTCGCCCCGACTAGGCTCAAGCTCCTACGAGCAGTACTTC.

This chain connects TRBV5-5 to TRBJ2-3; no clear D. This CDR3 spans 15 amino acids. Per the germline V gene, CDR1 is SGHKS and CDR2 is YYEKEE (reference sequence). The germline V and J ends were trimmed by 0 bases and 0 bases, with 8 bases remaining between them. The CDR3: CASSLDSASTDTQYF. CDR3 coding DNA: TGTGCCAGCAGCTTGGACAGTGCTAGCACAGATACGCAGTATTTT.

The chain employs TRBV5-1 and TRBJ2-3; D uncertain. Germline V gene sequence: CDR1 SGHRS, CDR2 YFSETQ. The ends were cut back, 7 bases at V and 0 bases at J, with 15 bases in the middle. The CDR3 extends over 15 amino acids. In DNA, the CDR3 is TGCGCCAGCGGTCTTGTAGCCTCTAGCACAGATACGCAGTATTTT. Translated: CASGLVASSTDTQYF.

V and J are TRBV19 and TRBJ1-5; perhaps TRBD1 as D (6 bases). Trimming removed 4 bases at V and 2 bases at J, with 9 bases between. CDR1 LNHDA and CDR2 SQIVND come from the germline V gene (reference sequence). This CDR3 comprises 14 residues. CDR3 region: CASSKQGGNQPQHF. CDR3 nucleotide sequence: TGTGCCAGTAGTAAACAGGGAGGCAATCAGCCCCAGCATTTT.

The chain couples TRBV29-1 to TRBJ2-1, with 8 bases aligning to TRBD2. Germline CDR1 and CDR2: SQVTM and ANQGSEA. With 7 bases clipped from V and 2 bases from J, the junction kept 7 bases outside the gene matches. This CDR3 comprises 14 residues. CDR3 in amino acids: CSAHIAGTYNEQFF. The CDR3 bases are TGCAGCGCTCACATAGCGGGAACCTACAATGAGCAGTTCTTC.

CDR3 sequence: CAWSPTRYNSPLHF. The CDR3 coding sequence is TGTGCCTGGAGTCCGACACGTTATAATTCACCCCTCCACTTT. The chain recombines TRBV30 with TRBJ1-6; D is ambiguous. There are 14 residues in the CDR3. CDR1 is GTSNPN, CDR2 SVGIG, per germline (reference sequence). The V end was cut by 2 bases, the J end by 4 bases, with 9 bases between.

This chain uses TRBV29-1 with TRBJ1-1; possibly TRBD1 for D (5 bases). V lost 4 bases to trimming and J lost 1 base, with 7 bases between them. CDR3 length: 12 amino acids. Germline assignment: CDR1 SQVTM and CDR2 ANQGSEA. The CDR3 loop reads CSVAGQNTEAFF. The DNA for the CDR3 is TGCAGCGTTGCCGGACAGAACACTGAAGCTTTCTTT.

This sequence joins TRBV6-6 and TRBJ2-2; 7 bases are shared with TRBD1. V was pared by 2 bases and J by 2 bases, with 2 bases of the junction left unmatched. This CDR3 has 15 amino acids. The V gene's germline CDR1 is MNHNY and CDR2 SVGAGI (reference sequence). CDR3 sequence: CASSYGTANTGELFF. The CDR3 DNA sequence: TGTGCCAGCAGTTACGGGACAGCCAACACCGGGGAGCTGTTTTTT.

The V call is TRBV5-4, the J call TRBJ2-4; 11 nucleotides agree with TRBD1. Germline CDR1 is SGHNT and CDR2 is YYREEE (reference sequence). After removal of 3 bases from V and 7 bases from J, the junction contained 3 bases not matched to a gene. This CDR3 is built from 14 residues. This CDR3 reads CASSWDRGENIQYF. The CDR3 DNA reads TGTGCCAGCAGCTGGGACAGGGGGGAGAACATTCAGTACTTC.

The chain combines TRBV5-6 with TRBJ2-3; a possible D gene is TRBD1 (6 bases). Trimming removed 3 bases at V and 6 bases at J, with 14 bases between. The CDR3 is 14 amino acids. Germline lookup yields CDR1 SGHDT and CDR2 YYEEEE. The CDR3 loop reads CASSWDINGDTQYF. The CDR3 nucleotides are TGTGCCAGCAGCTGGGACATAAACGGGGATACGCAGTATTTT.

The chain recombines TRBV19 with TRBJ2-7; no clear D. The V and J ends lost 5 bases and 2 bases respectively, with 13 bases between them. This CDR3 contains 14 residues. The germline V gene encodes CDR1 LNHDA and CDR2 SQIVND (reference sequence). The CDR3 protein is CASSLSYGTYEQYF. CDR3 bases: TGTGCCAGTAGTCTAAGTTACGGTACCTACGAGCAGTACTTC.

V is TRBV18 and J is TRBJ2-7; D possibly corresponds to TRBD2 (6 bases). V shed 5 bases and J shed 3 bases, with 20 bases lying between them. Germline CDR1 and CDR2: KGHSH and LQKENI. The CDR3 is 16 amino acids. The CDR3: CASSSLPSERLYEQYF. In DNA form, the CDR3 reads TGTGCCAGCTCATCCCTACCTAGCGAGAGGCTCTACGAGCAGTACTTC.

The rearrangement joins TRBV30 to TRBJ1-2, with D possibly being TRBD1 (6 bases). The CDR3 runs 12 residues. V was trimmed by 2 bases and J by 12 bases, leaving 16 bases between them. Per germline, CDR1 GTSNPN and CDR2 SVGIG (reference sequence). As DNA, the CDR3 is TGTGCCTGGAGTAAAGGGGGTGCCGTGGACACCTTC. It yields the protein CAWSKGGAVDTF.

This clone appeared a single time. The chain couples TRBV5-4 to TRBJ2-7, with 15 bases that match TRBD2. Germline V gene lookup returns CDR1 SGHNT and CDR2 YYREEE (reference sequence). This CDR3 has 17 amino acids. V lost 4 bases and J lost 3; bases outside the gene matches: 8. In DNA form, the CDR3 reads TGTGCCAGCAGCCCCGGCGGACTAGCGGGAGGGCACTACGAGCAGTACTTC. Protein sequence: CASSPGGLAGGHYEQYF.

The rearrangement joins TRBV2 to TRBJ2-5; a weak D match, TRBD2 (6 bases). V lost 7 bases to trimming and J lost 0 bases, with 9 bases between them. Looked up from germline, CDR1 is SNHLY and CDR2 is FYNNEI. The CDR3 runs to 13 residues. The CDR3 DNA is TGTGCCAGCACGCTAGCGAACCAAGAGACCCAGTACTTC. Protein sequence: CASTLANQETQYF.

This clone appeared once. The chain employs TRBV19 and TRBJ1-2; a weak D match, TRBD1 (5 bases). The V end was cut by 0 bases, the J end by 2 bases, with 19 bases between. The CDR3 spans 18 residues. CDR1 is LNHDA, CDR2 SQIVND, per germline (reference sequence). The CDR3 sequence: CASSIDQARAIRNYGYTF. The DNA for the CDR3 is TGTGCCAGTAGTATAGATCAGGCCAGGGCGATCAGGAACTATGGCTACACCTTC.

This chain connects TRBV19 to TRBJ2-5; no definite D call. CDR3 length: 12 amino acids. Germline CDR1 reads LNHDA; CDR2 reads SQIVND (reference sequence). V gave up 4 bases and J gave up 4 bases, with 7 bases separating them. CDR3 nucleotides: TGTGCCAGTAGTAGAGACTCAGAGACCCAGTACTTC. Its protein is CASSRDSETQYF.

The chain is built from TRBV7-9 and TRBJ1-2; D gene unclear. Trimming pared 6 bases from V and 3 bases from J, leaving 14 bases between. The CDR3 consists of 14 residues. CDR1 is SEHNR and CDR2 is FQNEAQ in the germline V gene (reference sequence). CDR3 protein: CASSLRVSDYGYTF. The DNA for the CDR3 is TGTGCCAGCAGTTTACGGGTATCGGACTATGGCTACACCTTC.